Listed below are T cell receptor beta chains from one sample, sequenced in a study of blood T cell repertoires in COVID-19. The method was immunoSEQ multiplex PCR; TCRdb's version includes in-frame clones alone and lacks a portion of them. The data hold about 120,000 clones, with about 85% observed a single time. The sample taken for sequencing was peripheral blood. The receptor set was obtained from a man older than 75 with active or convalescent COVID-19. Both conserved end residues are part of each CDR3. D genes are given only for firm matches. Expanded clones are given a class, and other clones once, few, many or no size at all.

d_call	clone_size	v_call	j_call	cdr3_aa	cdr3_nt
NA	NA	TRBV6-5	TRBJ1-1	CASSYFPSTEAFF	TGTGCCAGCAGTTACTTCCCGAGCACTGAAGCTTTCTTT
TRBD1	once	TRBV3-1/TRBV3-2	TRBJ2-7	CASSRDRLSEQYF	TGTGCCAGCAGCCGGGACAGGCTAAGCGAGCAGTACTTC
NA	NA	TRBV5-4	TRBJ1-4	CASSLENSRSEKLFF	TGTGCCAGCAGCTTAGAGAACAGTAGGTCTGAAAAACTGTTTTTT
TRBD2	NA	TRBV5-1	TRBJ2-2	CASSSQGLAGGRSTGELFF	TGCGCCAGCAGCTCCCAGGGACTAGCGGGGGGGAGATCGACCGGGGAGCTGTTTTTT
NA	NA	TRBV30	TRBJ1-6	CAWTRSGNSPLHF	TGTGCCTGGACACGGTCGGGAAATTCACCCCTCCACTTT
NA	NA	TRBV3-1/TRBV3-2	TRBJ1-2	CASTDSIYGYTF	TGTGCCAGCACCGACTCAATTTATGGCTACACCTTC
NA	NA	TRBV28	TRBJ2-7	CAARGITYEQYF	TGTGCGGCGCGGGGCATCACCTACGAGCAGTACTTC
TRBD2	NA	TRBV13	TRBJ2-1	CASSQGTSGYNEQFF	TGTGCCAGCAGCCAGGGGACTAGCGGGTACAATGAGCAGTTCTTC
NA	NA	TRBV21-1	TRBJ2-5	CASSKPHPGLLTQYF	TGTGCCAGCAGCAAACCCCACCCGGGACTATTGACCCAGTACTTC
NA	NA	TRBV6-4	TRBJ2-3	CASGAGHTDTQYF	TGTGCCAGCGGAGCGGGCCACACAGATACGCAGTATTTT
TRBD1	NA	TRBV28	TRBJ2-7	CASSLPGQTSYEQYF	TGTGCCAGCAGTTTACCGGGACAGACCTCCTACGAGCAGTACTTC
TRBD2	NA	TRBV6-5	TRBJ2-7	CASSPPGGAGEQYF	TGTGCCAGCAGCCCCCCGGGGGGGGCAGGGGAGCAGTACTTC
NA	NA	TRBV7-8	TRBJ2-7	CASSLDTLYEQYF	TGTGCCAGCAGCTTAGACACCCTCTACGAGCAGTACTTC
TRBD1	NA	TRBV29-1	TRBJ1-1	CSVEERDRGATEAFF	TGCAGCGTTGAAGAACGGGACAGGGGGGCCACTGAAGCTTTCTTT
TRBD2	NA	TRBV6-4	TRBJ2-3	CASSEESAGEVKVTQYF	TGTGCCAGCAGTGAGGAATCCGCGGGGGAGGTTAAGGTTACGCAGTATTTT
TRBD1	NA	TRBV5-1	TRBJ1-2	CASSLFGQGEGYGYTF	TGCGCCAGCAGCTTGTTTGGACAGGGAGAGGGCTATGGCTACACCTTC
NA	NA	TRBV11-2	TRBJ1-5	CASSPDRNQPQHF	TGTGCCAGCAGCCCCGACAGAAATCAGCCCCAGCATTTT
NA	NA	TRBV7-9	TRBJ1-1	CASSLVSTEAFF	TGTGCCAGCAGCTTAGTTAGTACTGAAGCTTTCTTT
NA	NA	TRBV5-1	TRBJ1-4	CASSLIGGLGVTNEKLFF	TGCGCCAGCAGCTTAATAGGCGGATTAGGGGTGACTAATGAAAAACTGTTTTTT
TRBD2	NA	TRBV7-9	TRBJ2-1	CASSLEFGTSGRTYNEQFF	TGTGCCAGCAGCTTAGAATTCGGGACTAGCGGGAGGACCTACAATGAGCAGTTCTTC
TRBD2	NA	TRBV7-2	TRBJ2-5	CASRSGGRSQETQYF	TGTGCCAGCCGTTCGGGCGGGAGAAGCCAAGAGACCCAGTACTTC
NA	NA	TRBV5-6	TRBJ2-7	CASSPGTTHSYEQYF	TGTGCCAGCAGCCCTGGGACAACCCACTCCTACGAGCAGTACTTC
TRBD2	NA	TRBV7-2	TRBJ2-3	CASSLQTSGGDTQYF	TGTGCCAGCAGCTTGCAGACTAGCGGGGGAGATACGCAGTATTTT
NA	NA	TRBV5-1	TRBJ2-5	CASSLAVSGQETQYF	TGCGCCAGCAGCTTGGCTGTTAGCGGCCAAGAGACCCAGTACTTC
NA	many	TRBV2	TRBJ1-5	CASSPTRGAGQPQHF	TGTGCCAGCAGCCCAACCCGGGGAGCAGGTCAGCCCCAGCATTTT
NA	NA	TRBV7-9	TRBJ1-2	CASSTQGTVYGYTF	TGTGCCAGCAGCACCCAGGGGACCGTCTATGGCTACACCTTC
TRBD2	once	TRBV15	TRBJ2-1	CATSRATSGGAEQFF	TGTGCCACCAGCAGAGCGACTAGCGGGGGGGCAGAGCAGTTCTTC
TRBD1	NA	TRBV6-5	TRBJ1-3	CASAKDREYGNTIYF	TGTGCCAGCGCCAAGGACAGGGAGTATGGAAACACCATATATTTT
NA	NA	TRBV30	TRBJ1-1	CAWSAGGGTEAFF	TGTGCCTGGAGTGCGGGGGGAGGCACTGAAGCTTTCTTT
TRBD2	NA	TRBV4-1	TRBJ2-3	CASSRVGGGATDTQYF	TGCGCCAGCAGCCGAGTCGGCGGGGGGGCCACAGATACGCAGTATTTT
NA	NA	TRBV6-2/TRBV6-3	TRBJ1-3	CASSETLTSGNTIYF	TGTGCCAGCAGCGAGACACTCACCTCTGGAAACACCATATATTTT